This T cell receptor beta chain originates from a study of shared clonotypes between healthy human individuals. As regards this clone: Its antigen is unidentified.

Study-wide points: Compared with clonotypes that all four donors shared, non-shared clonotypes had lower generation probabilities. Sequencing depth was predicted to influence how clonotypes are shared among donors.

The table came from immunoSEQ multiplex PCR; TCRdb's copy has only in-frame clones and leaves some out. The repertoire holds about 2.4 million clones, with 93% as singletons. Germline V gene sequence: CDR1 LGHNA, CDR2 YNFKEQ. V lost 8 bases to trimming and J lost 4 bases, with 14 bases between them. CDR3 size: 14 residues. The sequence came from a young man in good health. Some clones in this sample may be carry-over from other donors' samples. Sequencing input: naive CD4+ T cells from PBMCs. Subset specified: CD45RA+ positively selected. The chain couples TRBV4-2 to TRBJ1-4; weak D call: TRBD1 (5 bases). The CDR3 coding sequence is TGTGCCAGCCGGGACGGAGCGGATAATGAAAAACTGTTTTTT. This sequence encodes CASRDGADNEKLFF.